This T cell receptor beta chain derives from a study of cytomegalovirus exposure and HLA in healthy donors (dated by TCRdb to the late 2010s). Some background on the complete study: An earlier analysis of roughly 500 of the donors reported roughly 270 Gb of sequence data and 120 million or so unique TCR beta sequences from 150 million to 200 million T cells. All discovery cohort repertoires had been generated using a single sequencing platform. A separate validation cohort of approximately 120 different subjects was used in addition to the approximately 700-subject first cohort. Both class I and class II loci were covered by HLA typing, at four-digit resolution. Donor age, sex, ethnicity and CMV serostatus were compiled alongside the repertoire data. An early release that covered 640 HLA-typed donors contained around 330 gigabases of sequencing data and around 80 million unique TCR sequences. To predict cytomegalovirus infection status, the study brought together high-throughput TCR immunosequencing, statistical association of individual TCRs with disease status, and machine learning. The genetic ancestry cluster associated with self-reported Caucasian donors included around 76% of the roughly 410 genotyped donors. The study used immunosequencing to profile the T cell repertoires of approximately 630 subjects and linked those repertoires to cytomegalovirus serostatus. On average, around 240,000 unique TCR beta nucleotide sequences were sequenced per donor among 300 to 500 genotyped donors of the cohort, with roughly 20% of those sequences being non-productive. A later analysis re-examined previously published TCR beta repertoires from 610 or so donors and added high-resolution HLA genotyping to investigate patterns of TCR occurrence. Rather than drawing on any new phenotypic data, the later analysis identified candidate immune exposures from TCR beta sequences and the way those sequences occurred across donors. In an earlier analysis of 587 of the donors, high-throughput TCR beta sequencing was used to judge whether each TCR beta V gene segment behaved as functional or pseudogenic. Roughly five DR-DQ haplotypes were handled as single units for association and clustering, since linkage in the cohort was strong. A later genetic analysis used genome-wide SNP genotypes for about 60% of the roughly 700 donors, treating that subset as a discovery cohort. The aim of the study was to test whether cataloging public T cell receptors could identify signatures of past pathogen exposure. Typing coverage varied by locus: roughly 629-640 donors for A, B, C, DRB1 and DQB1; 522 for DQA1; approximately 570 for DPA1; approximately 470 for DPB1.

Points the paper makes about the study in general: The authors suggested that the approach could potentially be extended to other disease states and immunological phenotypes. Compared with equally common non-associated chains, HLA-associated TCR beta chains in a later analysis were more clonally expanded and had lower generation probabilities. A few of the identified cytomegalovirus-associated TCR beta chains were confirmed in vitro to be specific for cytomegalovirus antigens. Across donors, most TCR sequences were observed very rarely, whereas some public TCRs were present in many individuals. A later analysis associated 16,951 TCR beta sequences with specific HLA alleles at a false discovery rate of 0.05. Only TCR beta chains were sequenced in this cohort, and the absence of alpha or paired-chain data limited detectable features. The only immune exposure information available for the cohort was CMV serostatus. In a later analysis, several top co-occurrence clusters were reported to appear linked to parvovirus B19, influenza, CMV and Epstein-Barr virus. In a later analysis, the rate of TCR association differed among HLA loci, with DRB1 alleles having the most associated TCRs and HLA-C alleles having the fewest. Broadly in line with IMGT annotations, most TCR beta V segments showed up in productive rearrangements about 87% or about 30% of the time in an earlier analysis of under 700 of the donors. A further reported finding was that TCR beta sequences accurately predicted the HLA-A and HLA-B alleles for most subjects in the first cohort. Strong co-occurrence of HLA alleles, especially DR and DQ, made assigning TCR associations to individual alleles difficult. Cytomegalovirus status was reported to be diagnosed by the classifier with high specificity and sensitivity in both the original and validation cohorts. An association between a missense DCLRE1C variant and V-gene and J-gene trimming of TCR beta chains was found in a later genetic analysis and replicated in an independent cohort. According to a later genetic analysis, donors in an Asian-associated ancestry cluster had fewer N-insertions in productive TCRs than the approximately 610-donor mean. Some IMGT-functional V segments, including TRBV6-2 and TRBV6-3, could not be distinguished by the 87-base-pair reads and were therefore excluded. Roughly uniform sequencing depth across donors was assumed in presence/absence analyses, although this assumption may not hold. Linkage disequilibrium might explain the correlated functional status among segregating V segments, but an unknown experimental factor could not be excluded. The study listed 164 TCR beta chains as associated with cytomegalovirus. Because some donors lacked HLA typing at each locus, the association tests relied only on the typed subset. The earlier analysis of approximately 560 of the donors excluded 15 to 20 rarely observed V segments, including chromosome 9 orphons, because counts were too low. In a later analysis, most CMV-associated TCR beta chains were found to appear HLA-restricted, with HLA associations seemingly driven largely by CMV exposure. A cluster of highly shared sequence variants was judged likely to represent a technical artifact of the sequencing pipeline.

The library was prepared using the immunoSEQ multiplex PCR assay. A mixture of 60 forward primers for TCR Vbeta segments and 13 reverse primers for TCR Jbeta segments was used in the multiplex PCR. A multiplex PCR assay on genomic DNA amplified the CDR3 region of rearranged TCR beta genes. On the Illumina HiSeq System, the amplified TCR beta libraries were sequenced as 87-base-pair reads. The paper's data handling went like this. Across the 666 repertoires, a later analysis counted tens of millions of unique TCR beta chains, roughly 11 million of which were shared by at least two donors. Raw reads were error-corrected and collapsed into unique sequences by a nearest-neighbor algorithm in which closely related sequences were merged to remove PCR and sequencing errors. Alignment of CDR3 sequences to IMGT reference sequences was used to assign V, D and J gene segments. For a sequence to be retained, a match of at least six nucleotides to both a V gene segment and a J gene segment was required. A rearrangement counted as productive if the CDR3 had no stop codons and remained in frame with V and J, and every other rearrangement counted as non-productive. CDR3 was defined by IMGT convention, running from the second conserved V-encoded cysteine to the conserved J-encoded phenylalanine. In an earlier analysis of 587 of the donors, sequences lacking an unambiguous match to a single V gene segment were excluded. In an earlier analysis of 587 of the donors, a V segment was called functional when productive rearrangements were above 56.7%, and segregating when the standard deviation between donors exceeded 5%. A statistical classification framework was built for diagnosing cytomegalovirus status from the catalog of TCR beta chain sequences. A later analysis assigned V and J genes by comparing TCR nucleotide sequences with IMGT/GENE-DB human TR gene sequences. Using the TCRdist pipeline, a later analysis assigned CDR3 sequences along with most-parsimonious VDJ recombination scenarios. In a later analysis, each TCR beta chain was defined by its CDR3 amino acid sequence together with its V-gene family, and reads without a unique V-gene family were excluded. To address suspected cross-contamination and a sequencing artifact, a later analysis removed under 600 highly shared, low-generation-probability nucleotide sequences. In a later analysis, a clonal expansion index was calculated for each public chain from normalized within-repertoire ranks of inferred template counts. In a later analysis, generation probabilities were computed with a VDJ recombination model fitted to out-of-frame rearrangements, and the resulting probabilities were checked against IGoR. Hypergeometric tests were used in a later analysis to score TCR-TCR, TCR-HLA and TCR-CMV co-occurrence, with a repertoire-size bias correction applied to the TCR pairs. False discovery rates were estimated in a later analysis by permuting HLA or CMV assignments 20 times. In a later analysis, co-occurring TCRs were grouped using DBSCAN, and TCRdist sequence similarity was added for clustering within HLA-allele-positive subsets. Repertoires with fewer than 30,000 or more than 120,000 public chains, plus five repertoires with anomalous nucleotide sharing, were excluded from co-occurrence clustering. TCRdb carries this immuneACCESS record with in-frame sequences only. Its versions omit some clonotypes, under half of them owing to an unresolved V gene in the studies checked, with the rest unexplained. V, J and clone size are taken as reported in that table, and D and trimming were inferred from the DNA itself. Present in this sample are roughly 80,000 clones, roughly 74% of which were seen just once. Around 3% of the sample lies in the top ten.

This clone was seen more than once but under ten times. No antigen is known for it. Per-base quality was not reported, and no clone a single base away is much larger than it. The cohort comprised some 730 healthy bone marrow donors. Cohort members were all nominally healthy when sampled, although unrecorded immune exposures were likely present. The donor tested CMV seronegative, placing the donor among the 350 or so seronegative members of the cohort. Every donor gave a peripheral blood sample, and the peripheral blood mononuclear cells from that sample were used for TCR beta sequencing. The Qiagen DNeasy Blood Extraction Kit was used to extract genomic DNA from the blood cell samples. The germline V gene gives CDR1 as SGHTA and CDR2 as FQGTGA. The V end loses 4 bases and the J end loses 0 bases, and a stretch of 18 bases separates them. From its cysteine to its phenylalanine, the CDR3 spans 17 amino acids. Only CDR3 DNA is held: 51 bases, read in frame from base 1.

The receptor was isolated from a man in his forties in good health and CMV-seronegative. The chain uses TRBV7-3 and TRBJ1-1, and TRBD1 may be the D gene, going by 6 matching bases. Specimen: PBMCs. The nucleotide sequence reads TGTGCCAGCAGCTCCGAACTGACGGACAGCTTGAACACTGAAGCTTTCTTT. Its protein product is CASSSELTDSLNTEAFF.